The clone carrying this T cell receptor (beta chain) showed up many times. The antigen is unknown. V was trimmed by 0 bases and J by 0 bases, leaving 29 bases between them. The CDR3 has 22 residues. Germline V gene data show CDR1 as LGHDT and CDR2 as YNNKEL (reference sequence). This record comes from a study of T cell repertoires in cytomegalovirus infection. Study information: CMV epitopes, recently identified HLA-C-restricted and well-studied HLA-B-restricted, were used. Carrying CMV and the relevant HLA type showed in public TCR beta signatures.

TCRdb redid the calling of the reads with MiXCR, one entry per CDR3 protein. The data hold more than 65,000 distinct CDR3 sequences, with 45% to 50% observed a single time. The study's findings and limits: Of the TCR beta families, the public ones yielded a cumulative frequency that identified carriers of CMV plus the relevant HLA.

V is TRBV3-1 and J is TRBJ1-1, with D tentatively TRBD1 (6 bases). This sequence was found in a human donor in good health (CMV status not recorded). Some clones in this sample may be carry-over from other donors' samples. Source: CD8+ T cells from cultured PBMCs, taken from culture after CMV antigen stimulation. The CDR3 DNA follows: TGTGCCAGCAGCCAAGAATGGGGATTACAGGGTAGGGGATGGACCTTGAACACTGAAGCTTTCTTT. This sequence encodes CASSQEWGLQGRGWTLNTEAFF.